This TCR beta chain was captured in a study of T cell responses to AZD1222 COVID-19 vaccine. The CDR3 spans 15 residues. Germline loops: CDR1 SGHVS, CDR2 FQNEAQ. The trim removed 0 bases at V and 5 bases at J, leaving 6 bases unmatched. Sequenced by immunoSEQ multiplex PCR; TCRdb stores in-frame clones only, minus some. In the table there are roughly 150,000 clones, about 90% of which are singletons. The sequence was collected from an adult who received the AZD1222 COVID-19 vaccine. This specimen consisted of peripheral blood, obtained 28 days after the second AZD1222 dose. The rearrangement joins TRBV7-8 to TRBJ1-1, with 7 bases matching TRBD1. The CDR3 region is CASSLARQGRTEAFF. CDR3 sequence (DNA): TGTGCCAGCAGCTTAGCCAGACAGGGAAGGACTGAAGCTTTCTTT.